The entry below gives a single TCR beta chain sequence along with its context. This same CDR3 is encoded by further DNA sequences in the sample. The record originates from a study of blood T cell repertoires in COVID-19. CDR3 size: 12 residues. In germline, CDR1 is SNHLY, CDR2 FYNNEI. V gave up 4 bases and J gave up 1 base, with 2 bases separating them. Repertoires were generated with immunoSEQ multiplex PCR, while TCRdb's copy carries only in-frame clones and drops some. The repertoire has under 350,000 clones, approximately 86% of them found once; the top ten carry about 4.2%. This chain joins TRBV2 and TRBJ1-3; D unclear. The sequenced material came from PBMCs or T cells enriched from blood (not recorded which). The sequence was obtained from a woman aged 40 to 55 with acute COVID-19. CDR3 region: CASSASGNTIYF. For the CDR3, the DNA is TGTGCCAGCAGTGCGTCTGGAAACACCATATATTTT.